The TCR beta chain under discussion was sequenced for a study of blood T cells in healthy people across ages (dated by TCRdb to 2015 to 2017). With regard to the full study: Template switching captured roughly one uniquely barcoded TCR beta cDNA molecule per two T cells in model experiments. The study measured age-related changes in TCR beta repertoire diversity using deep sequencing normalized with unique cDNA molecular identifiers. Four age groups were formed from the donors: young (average 16 years), middle-aged (approximately 40), aged (62) and long-lived (less than 85). To avoid experimental bias, donors of different ages were randomly spread across the sequencing lanes. Using the same blood draw, the study looked at two additional independent replicas of 1 million unique cDNA reads for two donors, one aged 18 to 30 and the other aged 80 or older. Overall study results and their limits: Compared with the aged group, more naive CD4+ T cells, fewer expanded clones and increased TCR diversity were shown by the long-lived group, suggesting age selection. Bulk unsorted PBMC profiling prevented conclusive comparison of naive and antigen-experienced compartments. As age increased, observed TCR beta diversity per million T cells dropped in a roughly linear way, and a significant reduction was already evident by age around 41. Observed TCR beta diversity correlated strongly with the percentage of naive T cells measured by flow cytometry. Estimates of total diversity from one million sequenced T cells were regarded as lower bounds and underestimates. Because the CMV infection status of the donors was unknown, age-related changes in expanded clonotypes may potentially have been confounded.

With respect to this clonotype: Its antigen remains unidentified. Qualities for individual bases were not recorded, and no much larger clone is one base off.

The 39 donors, aged about 6 to 95 years, were systemically healthy Caucasian individuals from Russia. Each donor gave 9.5 to 10 milliliters of peripheral blood, drawn into EDTA-treated Vacutainer tubes. Ficoll-Paque density-gradient centrifugation was used to isolate PBMCs, with at least 6.5 million obtained per sample. Trizol reagent was used to extract total RNA from the PBMCs, yielding at least 5.5 micrograms per sample. For every donor, flow cytometry on a PBMC aliquot measured the percentage of naive CD45RAhigh/CD27high T cells. V is reduced by 5 bases and J by 0 bases, leaving a spacing of 10 bases between them. Counted from cysteine to phenylalanine, this CDR3 has 14 amino acids. This entry keeps only the CDR3 DNA: 42 bases, framed from base 1. As encoded in the germline V gene (reference sequence), CDR1 is LNHNV while CDR2 is YYDKDF. Libraries were constructed by 5' RACE. Sequenced on an Illumina HiSeq 2500. A second PCR of about 6 to 11 cycles was performed with a sample-barcoded 5' primer and a J-beta primer mix. Each TCR beta cDNA molecule received a unique molecular identifier from a template-switch 5' adaptor carrying 12 random nucleotides. Each sample yielded at least 2.5 million CDR3-containing paired-end reads. First-strand cDNA was synthesized from all RNA with the Mint cDNA synthesis kit, primed by a TRBC-specific oligonucleotide. All cDNA was treated with uracil-DNA glycosylase and then went through a first 18-cycle PCR with the universal primers M1SS and BC2_uni_R. On the study's bioinformatics: For normalization, 1 million high-quality reads, each with a distinct molecular identifier, were randomly selected from each sample. Instead of being binned into consensus sequences, reads that shared molecular identifiers were thrown out. MiTCR, run with a Q25 quality threshold and the strictest error-elimination algorithm, handled CDR3 identification, clonotype clustering and error correction. A nonparametric unseen species model using Euler transformation provided a lower-bound estimate of total TCR beta diversity. TCRdb reprocessed the public reads (quality trimming at Q25 with fastp, clone calling with MiXCR) and kept in-frame beta chains. When rows share a CDR3 protein, they turn into one entry using the most common DNA and genes. These V and J calls are TCRdb output, not the study's own analysis. The sample records around 800,000 distinct CDR3 sequences, approximately 67% of which are singletons. About a quarter of the sample lies in the top ten.

This clonotype originated in a man aged 25-40 years in good health. Material for sequencing was blood. The chain uses TRBV15 and TRBJ2-5, with no confident D gene call. CDR3 region: CATSSRPYQETQYF. The DNA sequence is given as TGTGCCACCAGCTCCCGACCGTACCAAGAGACCCAGTACTTC.